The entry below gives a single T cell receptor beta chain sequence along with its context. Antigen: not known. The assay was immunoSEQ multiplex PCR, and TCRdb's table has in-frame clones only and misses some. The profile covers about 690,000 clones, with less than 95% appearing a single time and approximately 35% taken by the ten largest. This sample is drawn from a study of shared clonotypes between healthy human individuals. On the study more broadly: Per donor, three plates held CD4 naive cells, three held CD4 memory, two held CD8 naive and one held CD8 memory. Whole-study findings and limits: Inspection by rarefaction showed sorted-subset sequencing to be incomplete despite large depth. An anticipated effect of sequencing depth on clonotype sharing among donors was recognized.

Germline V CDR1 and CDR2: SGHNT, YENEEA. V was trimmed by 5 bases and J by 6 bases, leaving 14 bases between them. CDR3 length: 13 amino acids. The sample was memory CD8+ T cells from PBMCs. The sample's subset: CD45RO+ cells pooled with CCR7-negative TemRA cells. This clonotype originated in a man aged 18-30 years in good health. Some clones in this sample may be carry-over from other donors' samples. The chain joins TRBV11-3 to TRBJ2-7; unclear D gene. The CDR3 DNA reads TGTGCCAGCAGCGCCGGCTCCCTTGGCGAGCAGTACTTC. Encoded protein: CASSAGSLGEQYF.